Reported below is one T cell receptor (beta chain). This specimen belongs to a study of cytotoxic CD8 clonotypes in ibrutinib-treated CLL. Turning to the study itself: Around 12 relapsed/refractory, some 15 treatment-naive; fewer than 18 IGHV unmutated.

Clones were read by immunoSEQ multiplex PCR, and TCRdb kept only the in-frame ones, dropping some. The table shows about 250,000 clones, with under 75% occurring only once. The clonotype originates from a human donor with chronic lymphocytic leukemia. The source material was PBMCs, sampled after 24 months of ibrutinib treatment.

As DNA, the CDR3 is TGCAGCGTCCAACCCCAGACAGGCCTTACGCAGCAGTACTTC. This sequence encodes CSVQPQTGLTQQYF. V gene TRBV29-1 combines with J gene TRBJ2-7; perhaps TRBD1 as D (6 bases). The V gene lost 6 bases and the J gene lost 8 bases, with 23 bases spanning the gap. The length of the CDR3 is 14 residues. Germline loops: CDR1 SQVTM, CDR2 ANQGSEA.